The table lists the clone carrying this T cell receptor beta chain with many counts. Its antigen is as yet unknown. Stated time point: persistent/refractory GD, antithyroid drugs over 5 years with positive TRAb. Scientists built the TCR library using RNA that was extracted from PBMCs. This sample is part of a study of regulatory T cells in long-lasting Graves disease. Study-wide context: More than 5 years of antithyroid drugs with positive TSH receptor antibodies defined persistent Graves' disease. Findings of the study overall: Between persistent patients, roughly 2,600 public clonotypes were shared, exceeding the 800 to 1,000 shared between new patients.

Building the TCR beta libraries relied on iRepertoire HTBI primers, and CDR3 regions underwent Arm-PCR. Each CDR3 protein gets one entry after TCRdb re-called the multiplex PCR reads with MiXCR. The sample has 350,000 to 500,000 distinct CDR3 sequences, 21% seen once. V was pared by 1 base and J by 0 bases, with 10 bases between. The germline gives CDR1 DFQATT, CDR2 SNEGSKA (reference sequence). This CDR3 is 15 amino acids long. The sample consisted of peripheral blood mononuclear cells (PBMCs), taken when the disease was refractory, from a patient treated with antithyroid drugs. The V and J genes are TRBV20-1 and TRBJ1-5; D call uncertain. This TCR was recovered from a female donor with Graves disease. The CDR3 spells CSARGSRNSNQPQHF. The CDR3 region has the DNA TGCAGTGCTAGAGGTTCCAGAAATAGCAATCAGCCCCAGCATTTT.